One and the same sample provided the 25 T cell receptor beta chains below, sequenced in a study of cytomegalovirus exposure and HLA in healthy donors. PCR amplification relied on 60 Vbeta primers (plus 13 Jbeta primers). Profiling relied on immunoSEQ multiplex PCR, and the TCRdb table lists in-frame clones only, not all of them. Among some 150,000 clones listed, 75% were seen once. Sequencing was done on a sample of PBMCs. These TCRs come from a man aged 30 to 45 in good health and CMV-seronegative.

The rearrangement links TRBV11-2 to TRBJ1-2, with D perhaps matching TRBD1 (5 bases). V was clipped by 5 bases and J by 8 bases, with 21 bases between them. CDR1 SGHAT and CDR2 FQNNGV come from the germline V gene. This CDR3 contains 15 residues. This chain's CDR3 is CASSTQAGGRGGYTF. DNA for the CDR3: TGTGCCAGCAGCACGCAGGCGGGGGGAAGGGGAGGCTACACCTTC.

The gene calls are TRBV5-1 and TRBJ2-5; 12 bases fit TRBD2. Near its end, the DNA agrees better with TRBJ2-7, so the J call may be wrong. Germline V CDR1 and CDR2: SGHRS, YFSETQ. The CDR3 runs 16 residues. The CDR3 DNA is TGCGCCAGCAGCTTGGTTCCGACTAGCGGGAGATACGAGCAGTACTTC. It is translated as CASSLVPTSGRYEQYF.

The rearrangement uses TRBV2 and TRBJ1-5; 9 bases map to TRBD1. The CDR3 has 15 residues. V gave up 3 bases and J gave up 4 bases; unmatched junction bases: 4. Germline V gives CDR1 SNHLY, CDR2 FYNNEI. The CDR3 bases are TGTGCCAGCAGTGACCAACAGGGGGCGAATCAGCCCCAGCATTTT. This sequence encodes CASSDQQGANQPQHF.

The gene calls are TRBV27 and TRBJ2-1, with TRBD2 matching over 11 bases. This CDR3 has 15 amino acids. Germline values: CDR1 MNHEY, CDR2 SMNVEV (reference sequence). Losses at the gene ends were 5 bases for V and 10 bases for J; bases not matched to a gene: 10. As DNA, the CDR3 is TGTGCCAGCAGTCTAACTAGCGGGAGACGCCGCGAGCAGTTCTTC. Translating it yields CASSLTSGRRREQFF.

The chain carries TRBV28 and TRBJ1-3; 8 nucleotides line up with TRBD1. This CDR3 has 16 amino acids. Germline values: CDR1 MDHEN, CDR2 SYDVKM. V shed 6 bases, J shed 1 base, and the junction held 8 bases outside the gene matches. CDR3 region: CASSRQTGGSGNTIYF. The DNA of the CDR3 is TGTGCCAGCAGCCGACAAACAGGGGGGTCTGGAAACACCATATATTTT.

The chain couples TRBV6-1 to TRBJ2-1; no clear D. Germline values: CDR1 MNHNS, CDR2 SASEGT. V lost 9 bases and J 12 bases, leaving 21 bases between the germline ends. There are 13 residues in the CDR3. CDR3 in amino acids: CASRPEYNERQFF. The CDR3 region has the DNA TGTGCCAGTAGGCCGGAATACAATGAGCGGCAGTTCTTC.

V usage is TRBV29-1 and J usage is TRBJ2-7, with D possibly being TRBD2 (5 bases). Germline V gene lookup returns CDR1 SQVTM and CDR2 ANQGSEA. V was trimmed by 7 bases and J by 5 bases, leaving 12 bases between them. CDR3 size: 11 residues. The CDR3, as DNA: TGCAGCGCGCCCCGGCGGGACGAGCAGTACTTC. Residues: CSAPRRDEQYF.

The V and J genes are TRBV10-3 and TRBJ1-2; D is uncertain. Looked up from germline, CDR1 is ENHRY and CDR2 is SYGVKD. Trimming stripped 4 bases from V and 8 bases from J, with 11 bases between. CDR3 length: 12 residues. For the CDR3, the DNA is TGTGCCATCAGTGCGGAGGGAGAGGGCTACACCTTC. Translating gives CAISAEGEGYTF.

About this clone: This sample also contains other DNA sequences that code for the same CDR3. The J gene is TRBJ1-2, the V gene TRBV7-2; no definite D call. The CDR3 is made up of 15 amino acids. CDR1 and CDR2 (germline): SGHTA, FQGNSA. Trimming pared 5 bases from V and 0 bases from J, leaving 13 bases between. The CDR3 here is CASSLGPGPNYGYTF. Written as DNA, the CDR3 is TGTGCCAGCAGCCTAGGTCCAGGCCCTAACTATGGCTACACCTTC.

This clone turned up a few times. The rearrangement joins TRBV12-5 to TRBJ2-3, with D unclear. The CDR3 totals 13 residues. Germline CDR1 reads LGHNT; CDR2 reads FRNRAP. The V and J ends lost 2 bases and 2 bases respectively, with 5 bases between them. The CDR3: CASGLSTTDTQYF. The CDR3 bases are TGTGCTAGTGGTTTGTCTACCACAGATACGCAGTATTTT. The complete variable domain, with remaining parts taken from reference TRBV12-5 and TRBJ2-3, reads DARVTQTPRHKVTEMGQEVTMRCQPILGHNTVFWYRQTMMQGLELLAYFRNRAPLDDSGMPKDRFSAEMPDATLATLKIQPSEPRDSAVYFCASGLSTTDTQYFGPGTRLTVL.

The chain combines TRBV28 with TRBJ2-5; 8 nucleotides agree with TRBD2. This CDR3 is built from 14 residues. Germline values: CDR1 MDHEN, CDR2 SYDVKM. With 3 bases clipped from V and 6 bases from J, the junction kept 6 bases outside the gene matches. The CDR3 spells CASSFERGRKTQYF. The CDR3 DNA is TGTGCCAGCAGTTTCGAGCGGGGGAGGAAGACCCAGTACTTC.

The V gene is TRBV7-9, the J gene TRBJ2-5, with 7 bases fitting TRBD2. V lost 8 bases to trimming and J lost 5 bases; unmatched junction nucleotides: 8. The CDR3 extends over 13 amino acids. Per germline, CDR1 SEHNR and CDR2 FQNEAQ (reference sequence). The CDR3, as DNA: TGTGCCAGCTCCCGGGGGGTTGGGGAGACCCAGTACTTC. Translated, it gives CASSRGVGETQYF. The full variable domain, its missing parts supplied by reference TRBV7-9 and TRBJ2-5, is DTGVSQNPRHKITKRGQNVTFRCDPISEHNRLYWYRQTLGQGPEFLTYFQNEAQLEKSRLLSDRFSAERPKGSFSTLEIQRTEQGDSAMYLCASSRGVGETQYFGPGTRLLVL.

Comment on this clone: A read error may account for a junction end that differs from germline. The chain carries TRBV7-9 and TRBJ2-6, with D possibly matching TRBD1 (5 bases). The CDR3 covers 13 residues. Germline assignment: CDR1 SEHNR and CDR2 FQNEAQ (reference sequence). The CDR3 DNA sequence: TGTGCCAGCGGCACCTCTGGGGCCAACGGCCTGACTTTC. It translates to CASGTSGANGLTF.

The V and J genes are TRBV28 and TRBJ2-2, with D perhaps TRBD1 (6 bases). Germline CDR1 MDHEN, CDR2 SYDVKM. This CDR3 is 15 amino acids long. The V end lost 7 bases, the J end lost 7 bases, and 19 bases lay between the germline ends. As DNA, the CDR3 is TGTGCCAGCATGAAGGGGGTCCCTAAAGGCGGGGAGCTGTTTTTT. Residues: CASMKGVPKGGELFF.

This clone was picked up one time. This chain connects TRBV27 to TRBJ2-5; perhaps TRBD1 as D (5 bases). V shed 3 bases and J shed 4 bases, with 9 bases lying between them. Germline assignment: CDR1 MNHEY and CDR2 SMNVEV (reference sequence). CDR3 size: 13 residues. Written as DNA, the CDR3 is TGTGCCAGCAGTTTGAGAAGGGGAGAGACCCAGTACTTC. Amino acid sequence: CASSLRRGETQYF.

This chain joins TRBV2 and TRBJ2-1; 13 bases line up with TRBD2. Germline V gene lookup returns CDR1 SNHLY and CDR2 FYNNEI. V shed 11 bases, J shed 3 bases, and the junction held 13 bases outside the gene matches. CDR3 length: 17 residues. The CDR3 DNA reads as TGTGCCTCTCTCGGACTAGCGGGGGCTGGTGGCTACAATGAGCAGTTCTTC. This encodes CASLGLAGAGGYNEQFF.

The chain links TRBV28 to TRBJ2-3; 10 bases agree with TRBD1. CDR1 and CDR2 from the germline V gene are MDHEN and SYDVKM. The CDR3 is 15 amino acids. V dropped 8 bases and J dropped 3; count of bases not matched to a gene: 8. CDR3 nucleotide sequence: TGTGCCAGCGTTGGTGGGGACAGGGGAACAGATACGCAGTATTTT. Residues: CASVGGDRGTDTQYF. Full variable domain (outside the CDR3, taken from reference TRBV28 and TRBJ2-3): DVKVTQSSRYLVKRTGEKVFLECVQDMDHENMFWYRQDPGLGLRLIYFSYDVKMKEKGDIPEGYSVSREKKERFSLILESASTNQTSMYLCASVGGDRGTDTQYFGPGTRLTVL.

CDR3 nucleotides: TGTGCCAGCAGTTTACCAGGGGGAGTGGGGGAGCAGTACTTC. Protein product: CASSLPGGVGEQYF. The chain recombines TRBV28 with TRBJ2-7, with TRBD1 matching 7 bases. This CDR3 region has 14 residues. With 2 bases clipped from V and 7 bases from J, the junction kept 8 bases outside the gene matches. Germline values: CDR1 MDHEN, CDR2 SYDVKM. Complete variable domain (other parts from reference TRBV28 and TRBJ2-7): DVKVTQSSRYLVKRTGEKVFLECVQDMDHENMFWYRQDPGLGLRLIYFSYDVKMKEKGDIPEGYSVSREKKERFSLILESASTNQTSMYLCASSLPGGVGEQYFGPGTRLTVT.

This chain uses TRBV7-7 with TRBJ2-5; D is ambiguous. The CDR3 extends over 14 amino acids. V shed 5 bases and J shed 1 base, with 11 bases lying between them. The germline V gene encodes CDR1 SSHAT and CDR2 FNYEAQ (reference sequence). The CDR3 bases are TGTGCCAGCAGCCGTCAGACTGGCCAAGAGACCCAGTACTTC. Translated, it gives CASSRQTGQETQYF.

The chain links TRBV9 to TRBJ2-5; a possible D gene is TRBD2 (7 bases). Deletions cut 6 bases from V and 4 bases from J, with 16 bases between. CDR1 is SGDLS, CDR2 YYNGEE, per germline. This CDR3 contains 14 residues. The CDR3, as DNA: TGTGCCAGCACCGCTAGGGGGGGCTCAGAGACCCAGTACTTC. Its translation: CASTARGGSETQYF.

CDR3 in amino acids: CASSALSGTSSQETQYF. DNA of the CDR3: TGTGCCAGCAGCGCCCTTTCCGGGACTAGCAGCCAAGAGACCCAGTACTTC. This sequence joins TRBV9 and TRBJ2-5; TRBD2 matches at 9 bases. J was trimmed by 1 base and V by 3 bases; bases with no gene match: 10. This CDR3 has 17 amino acids. In germline, CDR1 is SGDLS, CDR2 YYNGEE.

The V call is TRBV11-2, the J call TRBJ2-5, with 16 bases aligning to TRBD2. This CDR3 has 19 residues. The V gene's germline CDR1 is SGHAT and CDR2 FQNNGV. Germline trimming cut 1 base from V and 2 bases from J; bases unmatched to any gene: 7. The CDR3, as DNA: TGTGCCAGCAGCTTAGGGGGACTAGCGGGGGGGCCGGATCAAGAGACCCAGTACTTC. Its translation: CASSLGGLAGGPDQETQYF.

The chain joins TRBV4-1 to TRBJ1-5; D uncertain. V was pared by 2 bases and J by 1 base, with 9 bases between. The CDR3 runs 15 residues. The germline V gene encodes CDR1 MGHRA and CDR2 YSYEKL. CDR3 region: CASSQTPGSNQPQHF. The CDR3 DNA sequence: TGCGCCAGCAGCCAAACCCCGGGGAGCAATCAGCCCCAGCATTTT.

Note on this clone: One end of the junction fails to match germline, which may point to a read error. CDR3 bases: TGCAGCGCTGAAACCGGTGTCCCTAGCGGGGCGAGCACAGATACGCAGTATTTT. Translation: CSAETGVPSGASTDTQYF. This chain joins TRBV29-1 and TRBJ2-3; 9 nucleotides match TRBD2. CDR3 length equals 18 residues. Germline values: CDR1 SQVTM, CDR2 ANQGSEA.

The chain recombines TRBV6-5 with TRBJ2-5; D may be TRBD1 (6 bases). The CDR3 has 13 amino acids. Germline CDR1 is MNHEY and CDR2 is SVGAGI. V dropped 6 bases and J dropped 1 base, with 9 bases sitting between them. The CDR3 loop is CASRGAGQETQYF. CDR3 in DNA: TGTGCCAGCAGGGGGGCCGGCCAAGAGACCCAGTACTTC.